A selection of T cell receptor beta chains follows, all from one sample in a study of regulatory T cells in long-lasting Graves disease. TCRdb reprocessed the multiplex PCR reads via MiXCR and lists one record per CDR3 protein. The sample consists of around 500,000 distinct CDR3 sequences, about 13% of them appearing once. A further study also used this sample, focusing on T cells in Graves' hyperthyroidism and ophthalmopathy.

The source was peripheral blood mononuclear cells (PBMCs), collected at new diagnosis, from a patient treated with antithyroid drugs. The receptors were gathered from a man in his thirties or forties with Graves disease. Each CDR3 is given with its conserved first and last residue. Expanded clones get a size class; other rows say once, few or many, or leave the size out.

clone size: few; J gene: TRBJ2-7; V gene: TRBV29-1; CDR3 protein: CSSDRVTSYEQYF
clone size: -; J gene: TRBJ1-2; V gene: TRBV5-1; CDR3 protein: CASSLALEGLNGHTF
clone size: many; J gene: TRBJ2-1; V gene: TRBV5-1; CDR3 protein: CASSLDPSGRAELFF
clone size: -; J gene: TRBJ2-7; V gene: TRBV20-1; CDR3 protein: CSARARQGRRYEQYF
clone size: many; J gene: TRBJ2-1; V gene: TRBV20-1; CDR3 protein: CSARTSGRTANEQFF
clone size: -; J gene: TRBJ1-4; V gene: TRBV7-9; CDR3 protein: CASSKQGRGYEKLFF
clone size: -; J gene: TRBJ2-6; V gene: TRBV28; CDR3 protein: CASNPLRDSGANVLTF
clone size: -; J gene: TRBJ1-2; V gene: TRBV15; CDR3 protein: CATSIDHNNYGYTF
clone size: many; J gene: TRBJ2-3; V gene: TRBV7-2; CDR3 protein: CASSLLGVTDTQYF
clone size: many; J gene: TRBJ1-5; V gene: TRBV2; CDR3 protein: CASKESGGNSNQPQHF
clone size: few; J gene: TRBJ2-1; V gene: TRBV25-1; CDR3 protein: CASSEPGNEQFF
clone size: -; J gene: TRBJ2-3; V gene: TRBV11-1; CDR3 protein: CASSSSLDTQYF
clone size: many; J gene: TRBJ2-3; V gene: TRBV12-3/TRBV12-4; CDR3 protein: CASNAGGTPDTQYF
clone size: many; J gene: TRBJ2-7; V gene: TRBV7-6; CDR3 protein: CASSLNGQSEQYF
clone size: many; J gene: TRBJ2-1; V gene: TRBV6-1; CDR3 protein: CASSQSSYNEQFF
clone size: many; J gene: TRBJ2-2; V gene: TRBV27; CDR3 protein: CASSLSLARNGELFF
clone size: many; J gene: TRBJ2-5; V gene: TRBV12-3/TRBV12-4; CDR3 protein: CASSYQLSETQYF
clone size: many; J gene: TRBJ1-4; V gene: TRBV29-1; CDR3 protein: CSVPEMGIGEKLFF
clone size: many; J gene: TRBJ2-3; V gene: TRBV5-1; CDR3 protein: CASSLGDEGIEYF
clone size: few; J gene: TRBJ2-1; V gene: TRBV29-1; CDR3 protein: CSVALAAYNEQFF
clone size: many; J gene: TRBJ2-2; V gene: TRBV27; CDR3 protein: CASSLWSQGGGELFF
clone size: many; J gene: TRBJ2-1; V gene: TRBV20-1; CDR3 protein: CSFQRGPHNEQFF
clone size: many; J gene: TRBJ2-7; V gene: TRBV12-3/TRBV12-4; CDR3 protein: CASSFVGNLGSPSYEQYF
clone size: many; J gene: TRBJ2-3; V gene: TRBV20-1; CDR3 protein: CSASMGEDTQYF
clone size: many; J gene: TRBJ2-1; V gene: TRBV12-3/TRBV12-4; CDR3 protein: CASTQDFGEQFF
clone size: many; J gene: TRBJ2-5; V gene: TRBV11-1; CDR3 protein: CASSSTTVETQYF
clone size: many; J gene: TRBJ2-2; V gene: TRBV29-1; CDR3 protein: CSVAGTSMVGELFF